This TCR beta chain was recovered during a study of human CD8 memory T cell subsets (dated by TCRdb to the early 2020s). At the level of the whole study: To assess clonal relationships, the TCRbeta repertoires of stem-like (TSTEM), progenitor exhausted-like (TPEX) and effector memory CD8+ T cell subsets were compared. TCRbeta repertoires were obtained from about six donors, each contributing TSTEM, TPEX and effector memory subsets. Study-level results and caveats: Only TCRbeta chains were sequenced, and repertoire comparisons rested on several donors tested with paired t-tests and Bonferroni correction. Based on Chao1 estimates, TSTEM subsets appeared to have greater repertoire diversity than TPEX subsets, which could potentially reflect a broader range of specificities. Although both stem-like subsets shared clonotypes with effector memory cells, the overlap between TSTEM and TPEX repertoires was minimal, suggesting distinct antigen spectra for the TSTEM and TPEX subsets. Normalized Shannon-Wiener diversity was similarly high in TSTEM and TPEX subsets, while effector memory subsets were less diverse by comparison.

The germline V gene provides CDR1 MDHEN and CDR2 SYDVKM. The CDR3 spans 12 residues, from the cysteine through the phenylalanine. No DNA has been recorded. With respect to this clonotype: Its antigen remains undetermined.

CCR7+ PD-1- TIGIT- cells were classified as stem-like memory CD8+ T cells (TSTEM). Density gradient separation was used to isolate peripheral blood mononuclear cells from buffy coats of healthy donors. In the study, negative magnetic separation with EasySep or MojoSort CD8+ T cell isolation kits was used to enrich total CD8+ T cells. For each subset, total RNA was extracted using an RNeasy Mini Kit from duplicate vials of some 150,000 sorted CD8+ T cells. PBMCs were used either fresh or after being cryopreserved in fetal bovine serum containing about 11% DMSO. Fluorescence-activated cell sorting on a FACSAria III was used to sort CD8+ T cell subsets to purity. The sample was run on a NextSeq 550. A Human TCR Profiling Kit was used to prepare UMI-labeled 5' RACE TCRbeta libraries. Every TCRbeta library was prepared in parallel with an identical number of PCR cycles. On the study's bioinformatics: Each TCRbeta library contained between about 2,700 and 20,000 functional CDR3beta clonotypes. MIGEC 1.2.9 was used for UMI extraction and consensus assembly, with at least three reads per UMI being required. MiXCR 3.0.3 was used to extract the in-frame CDR3beta repertoires. Each sample was downsampled to 42,000 randomly selected UMIs before diversity metrics were calculated in VDJtools 1.2.1. For each sample pair, the repertoire overlap metrics D, R and F2 were calculated in VDJtools using the top 3,000 clones. Reads reprocessed by TCRdb are summarized as one entry per CDR3 protein sequence, and DNA is absent. The V and J calls follow TCRdb's processing rather than the paper's. This specimen's table enumerates under 8,500 distinct CDR3 sequences. Together, the top ten hold about a quarter of the sample.

The receptor was isolated from a human donor in good health. The rearrangement joined TRBV28 to TRBJ2-3. The sequencing input was CD8+ stem-like memory T cells (TSCM and TCM) sorted from PBMCs. The label giving this sample's cell subset or site can be read as: stem-like memory CD8 T cells (TSTEM), CCR7+ PD-1- TIGIT-. The CDR3 is CASSPHQDTQYF. Here the CDR3 is joined to the reference TRBV28 and TRBJ2-3 genes, and the full variable domain is: DVKVTQSSRYLVKRTGEKVFLECVQDMDHENMFWYRQDPGLGLRLIYFSYDVKMKEKGDIPEGYSVSREKKERFSLILESASTNQTSMYLCASSPHQDTQYFGPGTRLTVL.